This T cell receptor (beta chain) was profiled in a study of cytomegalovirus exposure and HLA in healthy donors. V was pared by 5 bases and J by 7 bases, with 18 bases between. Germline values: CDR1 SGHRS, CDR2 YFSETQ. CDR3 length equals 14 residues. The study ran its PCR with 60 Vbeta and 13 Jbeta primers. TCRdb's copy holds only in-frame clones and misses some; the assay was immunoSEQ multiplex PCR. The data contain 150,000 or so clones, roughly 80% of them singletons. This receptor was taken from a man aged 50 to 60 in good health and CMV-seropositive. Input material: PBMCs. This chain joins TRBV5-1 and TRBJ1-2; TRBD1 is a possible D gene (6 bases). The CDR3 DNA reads TGCGCCAGCAGAGTGGACAGCGGCAAGGGTGGCTACACCTTC. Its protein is CASRVDSGKGGYTF.